Shown below are 8 T cell receptor beta chains from a single sample sequenced in a study of T cell repertoires in cytomegalovirus infection. TCRdb independently ran MiXCR on the reads; one entry per CDR3 protein. The sample lists 300,000 to 450,000 distinct CDR3 sequences, 15% to 20% seen once, with roughly 8.7% in the top ten. The sequencing sample was made of PBMCs. These receptor sequences come from a human donor in good health (CMV status not recorded). Some clones in this sample may be carry-over from other donors' samples.

The chain joins TRBV7-2 to TRBJ2-1, with D perhaps TRBD1 (5 bases). The CDR3 extends over 15 amino acids. Germline values: CDR1 SGHTA, CDR2 FQGNSA. Trimming pared 7 bases from V and 0 bases from J, leaving 13 bases between. In nucleotides, the CDR3 is TGTGCCAGCACCTCGGACATGAGCTCCTACAATGAGCAGTTCTTC. Translated: CASTSDMSSYNEQFF.

This clonotype was seen many times. The chain employs TRBV7-2 and TRBJ1-2; maybe TRBD1 (5 bases). Germline values: CDR1 SGHTA, CDR2 FQGNSA. V dropped 4 bases and J dropped 3 bases, with 12 bases sitting between them. There are 14 residues in the CDR3. CDR3 sequence (DNA): TGTGCCAGCAGCTCCGATCAGGGATACTATGGCTACACCTTC. Residues: CASSSDQGYYGYTF. Full variable domain (remainder filled in from reference TRBV7-2 and TRBJ1-2): GAGVSQSPSNKVTEKGKDVELRCDPISGHTALYWYRQSLGQGLEFLIYFQGNSAPDKSGLPSDRFSAERTGGSVSTLTIQRTQQEDSAVYLCASSSDQGYYGYTFGSGTRLTVV.

CDR3 sequence reads: CASSAPGQGAYEQYF. For the CDR3, the DNA is TGCGCCAGCAGCGCGCCGGGACAGGGCGCCTACGAGCAGTACTTC. The chain carries TRBV5-1 and TRBJ2-7; TRBD1 aligns across 9 bases. Germline-derived CDR1 and CDR2 are SGHRS and YFSETQ. This CDR3 spans 15 amino acids. With 4 bases clipped from V and 2 bases from J, the junction kept 7 bases outside the gene matches.

The J gene is TRBJ2-7, the V gene TRBV6-2 or TRBV6-3, with TRBD1 matching 7 bases. J gave up 2 bases and V 6 bases, and 4 bases lay outside the gene matches. The germline CDR1 and CDR2 sequences are MNHEY and SVGEGT. The CDR3 loop spans 13 amino acids. CDR3 nucleotide sequence: TGTGCCAGCAGACGACAGGGCCCCTACGAGCAGTACTTC. Protein sequence: CASRRQGPYEQYF.

This clonotype was detected ten times or more. The V gene is TRBV15, the J gene TRBJ2-3; 12 bases agree with TRBD1. V was clipped by 0 bases and J by 0 bases; unmatched bases: 7. The germline V gene has CDR1 LNHNV and CDR2 YYDKDF (reference sequence). This CDR3 contains 19 residues. CDR3 sequence (DNA): TGTGCCACCAGCAGAGATCTGGGACAGGGGGCACCTAGCACAGATACGCAGTATTTT. Protein sequence: CATSRDLGQGAPSTDTQYF.

In this sample, this clonotype turned up many times. The gene calls are TRBV7-8 and TRBJ1-1; D unclear. The V gene's germline CDR1 is SGHVS and CDR2 FQNEAQ. V was shortened by 2 bases and J by 9 bases, with 13 bases between the two germline ends. The CDR3 contains 13 residues. The chain's CDR3 is CASSLPEGSKAFF. The CDR3 nucleotides are TGTGCCAGCAGCTTACCCGAGGGAAGTAAAGCTTTCTTT. Variable domain in full (rest from reference TRBV7-8 and TRBJ1-1): GAGVSQSPRYKVAKRGQDVALRCDPISGHVSLFWYQQALGQGPEFLTYFQNEAQLDKSGLPSDRFFAERPEGSVSTLKIQRTQQEDSAVYLCASSLPEGSKAFFGQGTRLTVV.

This clonotype was seen a few times. The rearrangement joins TRBV2 to TRBJ2-1; 11 bases fit TRBD2. The CDR3 totals 18 residues. Trimming removed 6 bases from V and 3 bases from J; junction bases left unmatched: 13. CDR1 is SNHLY and CDR2 is FYNNEI in the germline V gene. DNA of the CDR3: TGTGCCAGCAGACCCAGCGGGACTAGCGGAGCCTACTACAATGAGCAGTTCTTC. This encodes CASRPSGTSGAYYNEQFF.

This clonotype showed up many times. This chain connects TRBV6-1 to TRBJ2-5; D is ambiguous. CDR3 length: 13 residues. CDR1 is MNHNS and CDR2 is SASEGT in the germline V gene. Trimming stripped 5 bases from V and 5 bases from J, with 12 bases between. The CDR3 region is CASSQRRLETQYF. The CDR3 bases are TGTGCCAGCAGTCAAAGACGTTTGGAGACCCAGTACTTC.